Presented here are 19 T cell receptor beta chains from one specimen sequenced in a study of shared clonotypes between healthy human individuals. Assay: immunoSEQ multiplex PCR; the TCRdb copy retains only in-frame clones and omits some. The sample gives some 500,000 clones, roughly 95% of which show up once; 0.064% is in the top ten. Source material: naive CD4+ T cells sorted from blood. Subset indicated: CD45RA+ positively selected. The receptors originated from a woman in her 30s in good health.

This rearrangement joins TRBV27 to TRBJ1-4, with 9 bases fitting TRBD1. This CDR3 comprises 15 residues. Germline CDR1 reads MNHEY; CDR2 reads SMNVEV (reference sequence). The J segment lost 8 bases and the V segment lost 1 base, leaving 5 bases of the junction unmatched. CDR3 region: CASSLYPGQGEKLFF. CDR3 coding DNA: TGTGCCAGCAGTTTATACCCGGGACAGGGAGAAAAACTGTTTTTT. Filled out from reference TRBV27 and TRBJ1-4, the complete variable domain reads EAQVTQNPRYLITVTGKKLTVTCSQNMNHEYMSWYRQDPGLGLRQIYYSMNVEVTDKGDVPEGYKVSRKEKRNFPLILESPSPNQTSLYFCASSLYPGQGEKLFFGSGTQLSVL.

The chain carries TRBV5-1 and TRBJ1-1; no reliable D call. Trimming shortened V by 4 bases and J by 1 base, and 14 bases separated the two germline ends. The CDR3 is 15 amino acids. Germline assignment: CDR1 SGHRS and CDR2 YFSETQ. DNA of the CDR3: TGCGCCAGCAGCACTCACGGGGTGCAGAACACTGAAGCTTTCTTT. It specifies CASSTHGVQNTEAFF. Full variable domain (remainder filled in from reference TRBV5-1 and TRBJ1-1): KAGVTQTPRYLIKTRGQQVTLSCSPISGHRSVSWYQQTPGQGLQFLFEYFSETQRNKGNFPGRFSGRQFSNSRSEMNVSTLELGDSALYLCASSTHGVQNTEAFFGQGTRLTVV.

The J gene is TRBJ1-2, the V gene TRBV6-1; D not certain. Germline V lookup: CDR1 MNHNS, CDR2 SASEGT. The CDR3 extends over 13 amino acids. With 3 bases removed from V and 1 base from J, the gap between germline ends came to 6 bases. CDR3 DNA: TGTGCCAGCAGTGATCAAGTTAACTATGGCTACACCTTC. This encodes CASSDQVNYGYTF.

This clone was counted only a few times. The V and J genes are TRBV7-8 and TRBJ1-4; 9 bases are shared with TRBD1. CDR1 is SGHVS and CDR2 is FQNEAQ in the germline V gene. V lost 5 bases, J lost 7 bases, and 8 bases stayed unmatched. The CDR3 is made up of 15 amino acids. The CDR3 DNA reads TGTGCCAGCAGCGATCGACAGGGGGGCGGTGAAAAACTGTTTTTT. Its translation is CASSDRQGGGEKLFF. Combining the CDR3 with reference TRBV7-8 and TRBJ1-4 gives the whole variable domain GAGVSQSPRYKVAKRGQDVALRCDPISGHVSLFWYQQALGQGPEFLTYFQNEAQLDKSGLPSDRFFAERPEGSVSTLKIQRTQQEDSAVYLCASSDRQGGGEKLFFGSGTQLSVL.

The V gene is TRBV7-2, the J gene TRBJ2-7, with TRBD2 as a possible D gene (6 bases). From germline, CDR1 is SGHTA and CDR2 FQGNSA. Trimming removed 1 base at V and 2 bases at J, with 12 bases between. The CDR3 length is 15 residues. The CDR3: CASSLGGSGTYEQYF. CDR3 in DNA: TGTGCCAGCAGCTTAGGGGGTAGCGGCACCTACGAGCAGTACTTC.

V and J are TRBV5-1 and TRBJ2-1; a weak D match, TRBD2 (5 bases). From germline, CDR1 is SGHRS and CDR2 YFSETQ. The length of the CDR3 is 17 residues. V was clipped by 0 bases and J by 0 bases, with 13 bases between them. CDR3: CASSLGPGESSYNEQFF. As DNA, the CDR3 is TGCGCCAGCAGCTTGGGCCCCGGGGAATCCTCCTACAATGAGCAGTTCTTC.

This clone was observed once. V usage is TRBV27 and J usage is TRBJ1-1, with 8 bases aligning to TRBD1. V gave up 8 bases and J gave up 0 bases; unmatched junction bases: 8. The CDR3 totals 15 residues. Germline V CDR1 and CDR2: MNHEY, SMNVEV (reference sequence). This CDR3 is CASLGTGLMNTEAFF. In nucleotides, the CDR3 is TGTGCCAGCCTTGGGACAGGCCTAATGAACACTGAAGCTTTCTTT.

CDR3 region: CATQAGGNPWASDTQYF. CDR3 DNA sequence: TGTGCCACTCAAGCGGGAGGTAACCCCTGGGCCTCAGATACGCAGTATTTT. V and J are TRBV19 and TRBJ2-3, with TRBD2 matching over 9 bases. Trimming cost V 10 bases and J 4 bases; bases outside gene matches: 18. The V gene's germline CDR1 is LNHDA and CDR2 SQIVND (reference sequence). CDR3 length equals 17 residues.

A remark on this clone: Other DNA sequences within the sample encode an identical CDR3. The genes are TRBV19 and TRBJ2-5, with a weak D call TRBD2 (7 bases). The germline V gene encodes CDR1 LNHDA and CDR2 SQIVND (reference sequence). This CDR3 contains 14 residues. V was trimmed by 3 bases and J by 5 bases, leaving 13 bases between them. Written as DNA, the CDR3 is TGTGCCAGTAGTATTACGGGGGGCGGGGAGACCCAGTACTTC. Translating gives CASSITGGGETQYF.

The genes are TRBV28 and TRBJ2-7, with 11 bases matching TRBD2. In germline, CDR1 is MDHEN, CDR2 SYDVKM. With V trimmed by 3 bases and J by 4 bases, 2 bases remained unmatched. This CDR3 is 14 amino acids long. As DNA, the CDR3 is TGTGCCAGCAGTTTTCGACTAGCGGGATACGAGCAGTACTTC. Translation: CASSFRLAGYEQYF.

The chain uses TRBV4-2 and TRBJ2-5; no definite D call. CDR1 and CDR2 (germline): LGHNA, YNFKEQ. V dropped 0 bases and J dropped 8 bases, with 7 bases sitting between them. The CDR3 totals 12 residues. The CDR3 DNA reads as TGTGCCAGCAGCCAAGACCTTGATACCCAGTACTTC. Translation gives CASSQDLDTQYF.

The chain uses TRBV28 and TRBJ2-7; D not resolved. The germline V and J ends were trimmed by 6 bases and 6 bases, with 15 bases remaining between them. The germline gives CDR1 MDHEN, CDR2 SYDVKM. CDR3 length equals 13 residues. The CDR3 bases are TGTGCCAGCAGCCGGTACAGTAATCCCGAGCAGTACTTC. It specifies CASSRYSNPEQYF. The full variable domain, its missing parts supplied by reference TRBV28 and TRBJ2-7, is DVKVTQSSRYLVKRTGEKVFLECVQDMDHENMFWYRQDPGLGLRLIYFSYDVKMKEKGDIPEGYSVSREKKERFSLILESASTNQTSMYLCASSRYSNPEQYFGPGTRLTVT.

This clone was detected once. This chain connects TRBV25-1 to TRBJ2-3; 8 bases align to TRBD1. Germline V gene sequence: CDR1 MGHDK, CDR2 SYGVNS. The CDR3 totals 14 residues. V lost 7 bases and J lost 3; bases outside the gene matches: 6. The CDR3 bases are TGTGCCAGCAACGGACAGGGAAGGACAGATACGCAGTATTTT. This codes for CASNGQGRTDTQYF.

The chain employs TRBV19 and TRBJ2-1; possible D gene TRBD2, 5 bases. The germline V gene has CDR1 LNHDA and CDR2 SQIVND (reference sequence). V was cut by 0 bases and J by 3 bases, with 12 bases left in between. CDR3 size: 16 residues. The CDR3 loop is CASSIDEGWGYNEQFF. CDR3 DNA sequence: TGTGCCAGTAGTATAGACGAGGGATGGGGCTACAATGAGCAGTTCTTC.

This clone was counted between two and nine times. V and J are TRBV19 and TRBJ1-5, with D possibly matching TRBD1 (6 bases). The CDR3 is 17 amino acids. Trimming removed 6 bases at V and 0 bases at J, with 18 bases between. Germline V gene sequence: CDR1 LNHDA, CDR2 SQIVND (reference sequence). Written as DNA, the CDR3 is TGTGCCAGTAGATATTGGTGGAGGGGACATAGCAATCAGCCCCAGCATTTT. Residues: CASRYWWRGHSNQPQHF. Filled out from reference TRBV19 and TRBJ1-5, the complete variable domain reads DGGITQSPKYLFRKEGQNVTLSCEQNLNHDAMYWYRQDPGQGLRLIYYSQIVNDFQKGDIAEGYSVSREKKESFPLTVTSAQKNPTAFYLCASRYWWRGHSNQPQHFGDGTRLSIL.

The chain recombines TRBV2 with TRBJ2-1; D possibly corresponds to TRBD2 (6 bases). CDR1 and CDR2 (germline): SNHLY, FYNNEI. This CDR3 is built from 13 residues. Trimming shortened V by 8 bases and J by 9 bases, and 17 bases separated the two germline ends. The CDR3 loop is CASAGTFPGEQFF. The CDR3 DNA reads as TGTGCCAGCGCGGGGACTTTTCCAGGTGAGCAGTTCTTC. Full variable domain (rest looked up from reference TRBV2 and TRBJ2-1): EPEVTQTPSHQVTQMGQEVILRCVPISNHLYFYWYRQILGQKVEFLVSFYNNEISEKSEIFDDQFSVERPDGSNFTLKIRSTKLEDSAMYFCASAGTFPGEQFFGPGTRLTVL.

This clone has more than one count but fewer than ten. This chain links TRBV29-1 with TRBJ1-2; 10 bases are a match to TRBD1. From germline, CDR1 is SQVTM and CDR2 ANQGSEA. J was trimmed by 5 bases and V by 6 bases; bases with no gene match: 3. The CDR3 covers 12 residues. The CDR3 loop reads CSVWTGGYGYTF. In nucleotides, the CDR3 is TGCAGCGTATGGACAGGGGGATATGGCTACACCTTC.

The chain links TRBV15 to TRBJ1-5; TRBD1 might be the D (6 bases). The V and J ends lost 0 bases and 7 bases respectively, with 10 bases between them. CDR3 size: 14 residues. The V gene's germline CDR1 is LNHNV and CDR2 YYDKDF (reference sequence). CDR3 sequence reads: CATSREAGEQPQHF. The CDR3 DNA is TGTGCCACCAGCAGAGAGGCAGGGGAACAGCCCCAGCATTTT.

The V and J genes are TRBV28 and TRBJ2-5; the D is unclear. Per germline, CDR1 MDHEN and CDR2 SYDVKM. Trimming left V 4 bases short and J 1 base short, with 10 bases between. The CDR3 consists of 14 residues. Written as DNA, the CDR3 is TGTGCCAGCAGTTCCACTGTCCTCCAAGAGACCCAGTACTTC. This translates into CASSSTVLQETQYF.